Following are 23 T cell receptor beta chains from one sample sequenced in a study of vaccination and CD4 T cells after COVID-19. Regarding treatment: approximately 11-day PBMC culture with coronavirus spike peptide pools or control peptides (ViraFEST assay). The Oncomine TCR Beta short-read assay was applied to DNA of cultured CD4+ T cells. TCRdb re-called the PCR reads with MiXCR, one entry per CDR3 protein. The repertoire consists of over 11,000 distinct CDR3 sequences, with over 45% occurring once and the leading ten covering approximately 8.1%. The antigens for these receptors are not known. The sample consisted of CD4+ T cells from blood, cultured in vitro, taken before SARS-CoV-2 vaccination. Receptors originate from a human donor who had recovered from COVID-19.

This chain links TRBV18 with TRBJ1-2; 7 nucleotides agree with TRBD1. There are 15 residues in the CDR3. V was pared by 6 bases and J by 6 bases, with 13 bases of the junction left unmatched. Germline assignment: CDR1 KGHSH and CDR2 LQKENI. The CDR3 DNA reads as TGTGCCAGCTCCCCCAAGGCAGGGGGAGGGGATGGCTACACCTTC. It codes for CASSPKAGGGDGYTF.

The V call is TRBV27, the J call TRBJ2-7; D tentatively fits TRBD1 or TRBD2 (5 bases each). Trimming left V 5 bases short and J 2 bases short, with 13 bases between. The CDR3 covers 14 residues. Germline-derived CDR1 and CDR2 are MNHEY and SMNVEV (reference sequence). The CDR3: CASSVISGPYEQYF. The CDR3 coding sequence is TGTGCCAGCAGTGTGATTTCGGGACCCTACGAGCAGTACTTC.

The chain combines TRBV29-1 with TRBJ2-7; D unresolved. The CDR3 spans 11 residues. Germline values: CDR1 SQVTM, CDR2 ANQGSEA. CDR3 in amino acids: CVLVWRGEQYF. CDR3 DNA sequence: TGCGTCCTGGTGTGGCGCGGCGAGCAGTACTTC.

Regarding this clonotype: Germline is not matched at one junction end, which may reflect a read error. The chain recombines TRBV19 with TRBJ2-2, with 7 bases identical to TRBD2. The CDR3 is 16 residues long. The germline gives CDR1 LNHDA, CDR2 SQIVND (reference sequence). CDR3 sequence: CATSKLAEGTTGELFF. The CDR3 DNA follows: TGTGCCACTAGTAAGCTAGCGGAGGGGACCACCGGGGAGCTGTTTTTT.

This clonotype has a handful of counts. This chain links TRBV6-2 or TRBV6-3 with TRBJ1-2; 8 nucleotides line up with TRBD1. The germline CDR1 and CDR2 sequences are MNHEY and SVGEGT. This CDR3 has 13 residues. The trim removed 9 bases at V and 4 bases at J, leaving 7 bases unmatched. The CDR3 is CASLGQVSYGYTF. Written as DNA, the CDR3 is TGTGCCAGTCTGGGACAGGTGTCCTATGGCTACACCTTC.

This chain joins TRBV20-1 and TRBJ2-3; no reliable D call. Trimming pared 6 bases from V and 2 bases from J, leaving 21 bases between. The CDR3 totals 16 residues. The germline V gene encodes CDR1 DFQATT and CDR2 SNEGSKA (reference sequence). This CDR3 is CSARSKLVHSTDTQYF. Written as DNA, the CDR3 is TGCAGTGCCAGGAGTAAGTTGGTGCACTCCACAGATACGCAGTATTTT.

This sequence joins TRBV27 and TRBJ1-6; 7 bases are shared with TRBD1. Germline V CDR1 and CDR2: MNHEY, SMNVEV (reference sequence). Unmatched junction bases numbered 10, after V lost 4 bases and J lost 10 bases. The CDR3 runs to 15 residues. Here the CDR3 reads CASSSLTGVGSPLHF. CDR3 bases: TGTGCCAGCAGTTCCTTAACAGGGGTAGGCTCACCCCTCCACTTT.

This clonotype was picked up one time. The CDR3 reads CATSGRTNEKLFF. The CDR3 DNA reads as TGTGCCACCAGTGGCCGAACTAATGAAAAACTGTTTTTT. The chain joins TRBV15 to TRBJ1-4, with D unresolved. Per the germline V gene, CDR1 is LNHNV and CDR2 is YYDKDF (reference sequence). This CDR3 has 13 amino acids. Deletions cut 6 bases from V and 1 base from J, with 6 bases between.

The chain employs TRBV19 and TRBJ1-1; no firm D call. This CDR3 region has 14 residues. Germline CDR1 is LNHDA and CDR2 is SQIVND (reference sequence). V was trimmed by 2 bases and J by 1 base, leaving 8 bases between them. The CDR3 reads CASSIMPPNTEAFF. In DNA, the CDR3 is TGTGCCAGTAGTATAATGCCTCCGAACACTGAAGCTTTCTTT.

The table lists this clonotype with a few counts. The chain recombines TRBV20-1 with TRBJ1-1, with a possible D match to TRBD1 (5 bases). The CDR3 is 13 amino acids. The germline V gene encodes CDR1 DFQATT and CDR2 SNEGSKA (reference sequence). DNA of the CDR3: TGCAGAACGTGGGGGGGGACCGGCACTGAAGCTTTCTTT. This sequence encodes CRTWGGTGTEAFF.

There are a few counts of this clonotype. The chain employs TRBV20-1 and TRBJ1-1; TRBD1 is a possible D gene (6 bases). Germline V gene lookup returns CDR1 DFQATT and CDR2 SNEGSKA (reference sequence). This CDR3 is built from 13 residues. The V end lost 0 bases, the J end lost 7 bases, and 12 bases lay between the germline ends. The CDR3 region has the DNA TGCAGTGCTAGAGAAACAGGGTGGGGTGAAGCTTTCTTT. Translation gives CSARETGWGEAFF.

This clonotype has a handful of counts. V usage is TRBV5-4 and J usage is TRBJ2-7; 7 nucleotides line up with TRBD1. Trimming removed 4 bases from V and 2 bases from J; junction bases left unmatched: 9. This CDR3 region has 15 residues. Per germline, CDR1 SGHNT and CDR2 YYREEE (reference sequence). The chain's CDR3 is CASSKQGFGAYEQYF. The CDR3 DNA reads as TGTGCCAGCAGCAAACAGGGGTTTGGGGCCTACGAGCAGTACTTC. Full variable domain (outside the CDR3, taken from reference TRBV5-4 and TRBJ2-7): ETGVTQSPTHLIKTRGQQVTLRCSSQSGHNTVSWYQQALGQGPQFIFQYYREEENGRGNFPPRFSGLQFPNYSSELNVNALELDDSALYLCASSKQGFGAYEQYFGPGTRLTVT.

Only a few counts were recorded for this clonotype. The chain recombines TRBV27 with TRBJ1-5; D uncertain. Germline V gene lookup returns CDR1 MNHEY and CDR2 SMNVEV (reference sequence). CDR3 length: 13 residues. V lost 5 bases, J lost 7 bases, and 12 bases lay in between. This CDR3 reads CASSHGVEQPQHF. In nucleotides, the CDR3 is TGTGCCAGCAGTCACGGGGTAGAACAGCCCCAGCATTTT.

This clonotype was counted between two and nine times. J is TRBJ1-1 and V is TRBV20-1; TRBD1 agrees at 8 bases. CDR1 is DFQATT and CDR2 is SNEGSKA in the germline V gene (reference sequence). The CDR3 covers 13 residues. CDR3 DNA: TGCAGCGCATTTCTGGACAGGGTGGCTGAAGCTTTCTTT. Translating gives CSAFLDRVAEAFF.

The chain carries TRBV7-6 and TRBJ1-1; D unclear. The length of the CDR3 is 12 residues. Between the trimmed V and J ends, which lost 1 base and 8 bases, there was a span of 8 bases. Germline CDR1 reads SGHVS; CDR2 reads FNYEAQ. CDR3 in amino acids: CASSLVRGEAFF. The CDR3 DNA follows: TGTGCCAGCAGCTTAGTACGGGGAGAAGCTTTCTTT.

In nucleotides, the CDR3 is TGTGCCAGCTCTCGTTCGGCTCCGGCCTACGAGCAGTACTTC. As protein: CASSRSAPAYEQYF. V gene TRBV6-2 or TRBV6-3 combines with J gene TRBJ2-7, with D unresolved. There are 14 residues in the CDR3. With 8 bases removed from V and 2 bases from J, the gap between germline ends came to 16 bases. The germline V gene has CDR1 MNHEY and CDR2 SVGEGT.

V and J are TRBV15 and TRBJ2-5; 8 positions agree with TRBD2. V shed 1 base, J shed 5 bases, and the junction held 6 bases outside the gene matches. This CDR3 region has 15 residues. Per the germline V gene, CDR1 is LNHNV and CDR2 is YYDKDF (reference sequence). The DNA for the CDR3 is TGTGCCACCAGCAGAGCAACGGGGGGGCATGAGACCCAGTACTTC. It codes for CATSRATGGHETQYF.

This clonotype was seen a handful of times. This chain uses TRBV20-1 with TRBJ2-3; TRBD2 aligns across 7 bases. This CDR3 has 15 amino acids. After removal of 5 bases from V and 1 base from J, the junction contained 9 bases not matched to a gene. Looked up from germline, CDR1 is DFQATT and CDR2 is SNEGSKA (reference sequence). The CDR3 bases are TGCAGTGCTGAAGCCCCCCTAGCGGGCACAGATACGCAGTATTTT. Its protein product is CSAEAPLAGTDTQYF.

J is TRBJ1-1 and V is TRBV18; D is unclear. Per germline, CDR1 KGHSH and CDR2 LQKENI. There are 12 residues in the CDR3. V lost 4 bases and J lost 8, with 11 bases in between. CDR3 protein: CASSRTRMEAFF. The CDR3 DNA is TGTGCCAGCTCACGAACAAGGATGGAAGCTTTCTTT. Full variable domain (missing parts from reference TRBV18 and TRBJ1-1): NAGVMQNPRHLVRRRGQEARLRCSPMKGHSHVYWYRQLPEEGLKFMVYLQKENIIDESGMPKERFSAEFPKEGPSILRIQQVVRGDSAAYFCASSRTRMEAFFGQGTRLTVV.

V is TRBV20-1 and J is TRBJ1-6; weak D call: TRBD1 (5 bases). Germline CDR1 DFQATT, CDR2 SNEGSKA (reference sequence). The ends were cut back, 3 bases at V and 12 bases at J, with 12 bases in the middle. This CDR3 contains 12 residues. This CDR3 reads CSARDILEPLHF. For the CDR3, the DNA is TGCAGTGCTAGGGACATATTAGAACCCCTCCACTTT.

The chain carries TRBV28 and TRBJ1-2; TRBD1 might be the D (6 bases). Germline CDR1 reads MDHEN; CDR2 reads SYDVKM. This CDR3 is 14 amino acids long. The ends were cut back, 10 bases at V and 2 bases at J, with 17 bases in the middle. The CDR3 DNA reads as TGTGCCACTTTTCTACGGGACACAAACTATGGCTACACCTTC. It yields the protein CATFLRDTNYGYTF.

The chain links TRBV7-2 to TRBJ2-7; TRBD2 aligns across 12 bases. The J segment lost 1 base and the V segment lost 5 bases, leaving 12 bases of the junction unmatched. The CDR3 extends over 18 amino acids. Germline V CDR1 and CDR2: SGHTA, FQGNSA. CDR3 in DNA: TGTGCCAGCAGCCAATCTAGCGGGAGGGCGTTCATTTCCTACGAGCAGTACTTC. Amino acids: CASSQSSGRAFISYEQYF. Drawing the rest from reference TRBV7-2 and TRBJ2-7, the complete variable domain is GAGVSQSPSNKVTEKGKDVELRCDPISGHTALYWYRQSLGQGLEFLIYFQGNSAPDKSGLPSDRFSAERTGGSVSTLTIQRTQQEDSAVYLCASSQSSGRAFISYEQYFGPGTRLTVT.

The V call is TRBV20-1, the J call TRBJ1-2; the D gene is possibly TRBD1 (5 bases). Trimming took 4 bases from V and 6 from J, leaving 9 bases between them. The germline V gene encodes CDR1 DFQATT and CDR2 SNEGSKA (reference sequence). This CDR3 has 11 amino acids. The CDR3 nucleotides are TGCAGTGCTATTGGGGGGAATGGCTACACCTTC. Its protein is CSAIGGNGYTF.